The present T cell receptor beta chain was sequenced within a study of Tregs in tolerant kidney transplant recipients. The repertoire was sequenced with immunoSEQ multiplex PCR; TCRdb's copy has only in-frame clones and lacks some. The sample records tens of thousands of clones, approximately 85% being singletons. Study-wide results and limits: Antigen-driven expansion was suggested because donor-specific Tregs expanded more than all Tregs in tolerant patients. Findings come from small patient numbers and require larger validation.

Thawed PBMCs were FACS-sorted into unstimulated CD4+CD25+CD127- regulatory T cells, CD4+CD25- non-regulatory cells, CD4 and CD8 cells. As for this clone: Its antigen is currently unknown.

This CDR3 spans 13 amino acids. CDR1 and CDR2 (germline): SGHNT, YYREEE (reference sequence). Trimming stripped 0 bases from V and 7 bases from J, with 8 bases between. V usage is TRBV5-4 and J usage is TRBJ1-3; D remains unclear. Sequenced here: Tregs from blood, sampled before the transplant. The origin of this receptor is a human donor who received a combined kidney and bone marrow transplant. The CDR3 DNA is TGTGCCAGCAGCTTGGCCGGCAGCAACACCATATATTTT. It encodes CASSLAGSNTIYF.